This T cell receptor (beta chain) was sequenced in a study of read filtering for tumor transcriptome and immune sequencing. Study background: R-ISS stage counts were eight or nine for I, about 15 for II, roughly seven for III.

Every patient had bone marrow sampled while the disease was active. From approximately 430 ng of RNA, a library with molecular barcoded alpha/delta and beta/gamma adaptors was made. TCRdb passed the reads through MiXCR, listing each CDR3 protein once. This sample has fewer than 35,000 distinct CDR3 sequences, with 18% found just once. The length of the CDR3 is 15 residues. CDR1 is SGHRS and CDR2 is YFSETQ in the germline V gene. With respect to this clonotype: The junction differs from germline at one of its ends, possibly a read error.

This chain connects TRBV5-1 to TRBJ1-5; D is ambiguous. This clonotype originated in a donor aged 40 or over with multiple myeloma. The sequencing sample was made of a population of CD138-negative cells sorted from bone marrow. In nucleotides, the CDR3 is TGCGCCGGCAGCTTGGGTGGAGGGAACAGTCAGCCCCAGCATTTT. This gives the protein CAGSLGGGNSQPQHF.